Shown below are 7 T cell receptor beta chains from a single sample sequenced in a study of identical twins. TCRdb reanalysed the 5' RACE reads using MiXCR and keeps one entry per CDR3 protein. The sample contains around 690,000 distinct CDR3 sequences, roughly 20% of which appear only once. A further study also used this sample, focusing on T cells expressing NK-cell markers.

The sample consisted of PBMCs. Receptors originate from a young woman in good health.

This clonotype was counted many times. The rearrangement joins TRBV5-1 to TRBJ2-7; TRBD1 might be the D (6 bases). Trimming took 5 bases from V and 3 from J, leaving 18 bases between them. This CDR3 region has 15 residues. CDR1 is SGHRS and CDR2 is YFSETQ in the germline V gene. CDR3 sequence: CASRPGAGAGYEQYF. For the CDR3, the DNA is TGCGCCAGCAGACCCGGGGCAGGGGCAGGCTACGAGCAGTACTTC. The full variable domain, with the rest looked up from reference TRBV5-1 and TRBJ2-7, is KAGVTQTPRYLIKTRGQQVTLSCSPISGHRSVSWYQQTPGQGLQFLFEYFSETQRNKGNFPGRFSGRQFSNSRSEMNVSTLELGDSALYLCASRPGAGAGYEQYFGPGTRLTVT.

This clonotype was detected a few times. This chain uses TRBV29-1 with TRBJ1-2, with 9 positions matching TRBD1. Germline CDR1 is SQVTM and CDR2 is ANQGSEA. V was pared by 6 bases and J by 4 bases, with 15 bases of the junction left unmatched. CDR3 size: 16 residues. The CDR3 nucleotides are TGCAGCGTGGCCCCCACACGTTCGGGACAGGGCTATGGCTACACCTTC. Amino acid sequence: CSVAPTRSGQGYGYTF.

The V gene is TRBV7-2, the J gene TRBJ2-7; 9 bases match TRBD1. Looked up from germline, CDR1 is SGHTA and CDR2 is FQGNSA. This CDR3 spans 14 amino acids. V shed 4 bases and J 4 bases; nucleotides not matched to a gene: 5. CDR3 coding DNA: TGTGCCAGCAGCTCCGGACAGGGGAGGTACGAGCAGTACTTC. Protein product: CASSSGQGRYEQYF.

This clonotype was detected a few times. The genes are TRBV4-3 and TRBJ2-7, with D perhaps assigned TRBD1 or TRBD2 (5 bases each). V was pared by 0 bases and J by 6 bases, with 12 bases between. The CDR3 sequence is 14 residues long. Germline-derived CDR1 and CDR2 are LGHNA and YSLEER. The CDR3 DNA follows: TGCGCCAGCAGCCAAGATGAGGGTGGGGGCGAGCAGTACTTC. This sequence encodes CASSQDEGGGEQYF.

This clonotype was observed a few times. The chain joins TRBV15 to TRBJ2-1; D is perhaps TRBD2 (6 bases). Trimming stripped 5 bases from V and 0 bases from J, with 11 bases between. The CDR3 is 15 amino acids. Germline V gives CDR1 LNHNV, CDR2 YYDKDF (reference sequence). The CDR3: CATSGIAVSYNEQFF. The CDR3 DNA is TGTGCCACCAGCGGTATAGCGGTCTCCTACAATGAGCAGTTCTTC.

V and J are TRBV5-6 and TRBJ2-1; 10 bases are shared with TRBD1. There are 16 residues in the CDR3. V gave up 4 bases and J gave up 6 bases; unmatched junction bases: 10. Per the germline V gene, CDR1 is SGHDT and CDR2 is YYEEEE. The DNA for the CDR3 is TGTGCCAGCAGCCTTCGAACCGGGACAGGGGTCAATGAGCAGTTCTTC. Amino acid sequence: CASSLRTGTGVNEQFF.

In this sample, this clonotype turned up a few times. The V call is TRBV6-1, the J call TRBJ1-2, with D tentatively TRBD1 (6 bases). In germline, CDR1 is MNHNS, CDR2 SASEGT. The V and J ends lost 1 base and 5 bases respectively, with 14 bases between them. This CDR3 spans 15 amino acids. The CDR3 spells CASSEVTGRGYGYTF. CDR3 bases: TGTGCCAGCAGTGAAGTGACAGGCCGAGGGTATGGCTACACCTTC.